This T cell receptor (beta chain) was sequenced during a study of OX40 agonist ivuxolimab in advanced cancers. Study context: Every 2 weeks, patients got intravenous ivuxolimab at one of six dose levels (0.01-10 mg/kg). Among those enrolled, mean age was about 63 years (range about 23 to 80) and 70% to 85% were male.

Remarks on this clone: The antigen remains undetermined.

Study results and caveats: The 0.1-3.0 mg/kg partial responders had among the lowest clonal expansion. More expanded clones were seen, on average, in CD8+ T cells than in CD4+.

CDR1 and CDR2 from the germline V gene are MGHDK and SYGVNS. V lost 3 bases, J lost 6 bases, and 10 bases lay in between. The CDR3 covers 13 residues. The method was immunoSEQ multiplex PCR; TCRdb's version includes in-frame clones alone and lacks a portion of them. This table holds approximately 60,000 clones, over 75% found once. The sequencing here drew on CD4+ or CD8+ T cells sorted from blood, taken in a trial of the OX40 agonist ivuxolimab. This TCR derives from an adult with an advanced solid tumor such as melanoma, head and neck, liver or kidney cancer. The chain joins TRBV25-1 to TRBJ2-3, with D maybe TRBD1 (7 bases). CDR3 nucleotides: TGTGCCAGCAGTGAGCAGGGGGGCGATACGCAGTATTTT. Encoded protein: CASSEQGGDTQYF.